A single sample gave rise to the 27 T cell receptor beta chains below, sequenced in a study of cytomegalovirus exposure and HLA in healthy donors. Amplification used 60 Vbeta primers and 13 Jbeta primers. Some clones are missing from TCRdb's copy, which holds only in-frame ones; the method was immunoSEQ multiplex PCR. The sample records 210,000 or so clones, 70% to 85% being singletons. Sequenced input: PBMCs. The receptors were sampled from a woman in her fifties or sixties in good health and CMV-seropositive.

The V gene is TRBV30, the J gene TRBJ2-3; the match to TRBD2 covers 8 bases. With V trimmed by 4 bases and J by 4 bases, 4 bases remained unmatched. The germline gives CDR1 GTSNPN, CDR2 SVGIG (reference sequence). The CDR3 has 13 amino acids. The CDR3 loop is CAWTGRGADTQYF. Written as DNA, the CDR3 is TGTGCCTGGACCGGGAGGGGGGCAGATACGCAGTATTTT.

The gene calls are TRBV5-1 and TRBJ2-5, with 7 nucleotides matching TRBD1. V shed 4 bases, J shed 4 bases, and the junction held 7 bases outside the gene matches. CDR1 is SGHRS and CDR2 is YFSETQ in the germline V gene. The CDR3 loop spans 14 amino acids. Written as DNA, the CDR3 is TGCGCCAGCAGCGACGGGACAGTAGGAGAGACCCAGTACTTC. Translated: CASSDGTVGETQYF.

The chain joins TRBV6-5 to TRBJ2-7, with TRBD1 identical over 7 bases. Trimming removed 2 bases from V and 5 bases from J; junction bases left unmatched: 3. CDR1 is MNHEY and CDR2 is SVGAGI in the germline V gene. The CDR3 consists of 13 residues. The CDR3 spells CASSYRQGDEQYF. The CDR3 DNA sequence: TGTGCCAGCAGTTACAGACAGGGCGACGAGCAGTACTTC.

The chain recombines TRBV30 with TRBJ2-5, with 8 bases fitting TRBD2. J was trimmed by 4 bases and V by 1 base; bases with no gene match: 2. The CDR3 consists of 13 residues. Germline V gene lookup returns CDR1 GTSNPN and CDR2 SVGIG (reference sequence). The CDR3 coding sequence is TGTGCCTGGAGTGGGACTAGCAGAGAGACCCAGTACTTC. This encodes CAWSGTSRETQYF.

The rearrangement uses TRBV25-1 and TRBJ2-5; D possibly corresponds to TRBD1 (6 bases). Trimming took 3 bases from V and 2 from J, leaving 13 bases between them. The CDR3 is 15 amino acids. Germline V gene lookup returns CDR1 MGHDK and CDR2 SYGVNS. In nucleotides, the CDR3 is TGTGCCAGCAGTGAGCTCCGGGACACACAAGAGACCCAGTACTTC. Its protein product is CASSELRDTQETQYF.

The V call is TRBV4-3, the J call TRBJ1-6, with a tentative D call TRBD1 (5 bases). The germline gives CDR1 LGHNA, CDR2 YSLEER. This CDR3 contains 14 residues. V lost 2 bases to trimming and J lost 9 bases, with 11 bases between them. CDR3 region: CASSQSWGGSPLHF. For the CDR3, the DNA is TGCGCCAGCAGCCAATCATGGGGCGGTTCACCCCTCCACTTT.

The V and J genes are TRBV28 and TRBJ1-2, with TRBD1 matching 11 bases. V lost 6 bases, J lost 8 bases, and 8 bases stayed unmatched. Germline loops: CDR1 MDHEN, CDR2 SYDVKM. The CDR3 consists of 14 residues. The DNA for the CDR3 is TGTGCCAGCAGGGGACAGGGGGGGTCTTGGGGCTACACCTTC. This sequence encodes CASRGQGGSWGYTF.

V gene TRBV5-1 combines with J gene TRBJ2-7, with 8 bases lining up with TRBD1. The V gene end was trimmed by 4 bases and the J gene end by 6 bases; junction bases not matched to a gene: 9. The germline V gene has CDR1 SGHRS and CDR2 YFSETQ. The CDR3 extends over 14 amino acids. As DNA, the CDR3 is TGCGCCAGCAGCAAGGACAGGGAGGCCGGCGAGCAGTACTTC. Protein: CASSKDREAGEQYF.

This rearrangement joins TRBV6-6 to TRBJ2-5, with 7 bases matching TRBD2. The DNA end is more similar to TRBJ2-7, so the J call may be wrong. Germline V gene data show CDR1 as MNHNY and CDR2 as SVGAGI (reference sequence). This CDR3 is built from 15 residues. The CDR3 sequence is CARIGLAGVGHEQYF. CDR3 nucleotides: TGTGCCAGAATCGGGTTGGCGGGAGTAGGCCACGAGCAGTACTTC.

This clone is a singleton in its sample. The rearrangement links TRBV29-1 to TRBJ2-1; 9 bases map to TRBD2. CDR1 SQVTM and CDR2 ANQGSEA come from the germline V gene. The ends lost 1 base at V and 9 bases at J; junction bases unmatched: 7. This CDR3 spans 14 amino acids. The CDR3 sequence: CSVEAGLARGEQFF. DNA of the CDR3: TGCAGCGTTGAAGCGGGACTAGCAAGGGGTGAGCAGTTCTTC.

This rearrangement joins TRBV19 to TRBJ2-7; 13 nucleotides agree with TRBD2. The CDR3 loop spans 17 amino acids. Germline V gives CDR1 LNHDA, CDR2 SQIVND (reference sequence). V shed 5 bases and J 3 bases; nucleotides not matched to a gene: 10. This CDR3 reads CASSPGTSGAMIYEQYF. As DNA, the CDR3 is TGTGCCAGTAGTCCCGGGACTAGCGGGGCGATGATCTACGAGCAGTACTTC.

The rearrangement joins TRBV7-9 to TRBJ1-2, with 8 positions matching TRBD1. The CDR3 spans 12 residues. The junction had 2 bases not matched to a gene; V was cut back by 5 bases and J by 6 bases. CDR1 is SEHNR and CDR2 is FQNEAQ in the germline V gene (reference sequence). CDR3: CASSAQGDGYTF. CDR3 bases: TGTGCCAGCAGCGCACAGGGGGATGGCTACACCTTC.

To note about this clone: One end of the junction is discordant with germline, which a read error may explain. The gene calls are TRBV5-1 and TRBJ1-3; the match to TRBD1 covers 7 bases. The germline gives CDR1 SGHRS, CDR2 YFSETQ. CDR3 length: 14 amino acids. The CDR3 DNA is TGCGCCAGCAAGGAGGGGGCGCCTGGAAGCACCATATATTTT. Amino acids: CASKEGAPGSTIYF.

Points on this clone: Distinct nucleotide sequences in the sample also encode this CDR3. J is TRBJ2-3 and V is TRBV5-1; 9 bases are a match to TRBD2. In germline, CDR1 is SGHRS, CDR2 YFSETQ. Losses at the gene ends were 2 bases for V and 5 bases for J; bases not matched to a gene: 6. This CDR3 comprises 15 residues. The CDR3 is CASSFRGGAGDTQYF. DNA of the CDR3: TGCGCCAGCAGCTTCCGCGGGGGGGCAGGAGATACGCAGTATTTT.

The gene calls are TRBV6-1 and TRBJ2-1, with TRBD2 matching over 12 bases. CDR1 is MNHNS and CDR2 is SASEGT in the germline V gene. The CDR3 has 14 amino acids. The V segment lost 8 bases and the J segment 6 bases; nucleotides outside the gene matches: 5. The CDR3 DNA is TGTGCCAGCGGATCTAGCGGGGGGGCCAATGAGCAGTTCTTC. Its protein is CASGSSGGANEQFF.

This clone was observed a few times. This chain joins TRBV5-5 and TRBJ2-7; the D gene is possibly TRBD2 (6 bases). CDR1 SGHKS and CDR2 YYEKEE come from the germline V gene (reference sequence). The CDR3 is 16 amino acids. Trimming pared 4 bases from V and 3 bases from J, leaving 20 bases between. CDR3 sequence: CASSIGLTGILYEQYF. Written as DNA, the CDR3 is TGTGCCAGCAGCATAGGACTAACAGGAATTCTCTACGAGCAGTACTTC.

The rearrangement joins TRBV30 to TRBJ2-1; 7 bases are shared with TRBD1. Germline CDR1 is GTSNPN and CDR2 is SVGIG (reference sequence). The CDR3 consists of 14 residues. V shed 5 bases and J 5 bases; nucleotides not matched to a gene: 9. The CDR3 bases are TGTGCCTGGGTACAGGGGTTATGGGACAATGAGCAGTTCTTC. Its translation is CAWVQGLWDNEQFF.

This sequence joins TRBV9 and TRBJ2-5; 7 nucleotides line up with TRBD2. J gave up 4 bases and V 4 bases, and 7 bases lay outside the gene matches. Germline CDR1 and CDR2: SGDLS and YYNGEE. The CDR3 is made up of 14 amino acids. The CDR3 DNA sequence: TGTGCCAGCAGCCCAGAAGGGAGGGGAGAGACCCAGTACTTC. Its translation: CASSPEGRGETQYF.

On this clone itself: Other DNA sequences in this specimen translate into the identical CDR3. The chain links TRBV19 to TRBJ2-3, with TRBD1 identical over 8 bases. Germline CDR1 reads LNHDA; CDR2 reads SQIVND (reference sequence). The CDR3 is 14 amino acids. Trimming cost V 5 bases and J 3 bases; bases outside gene matches: 4. The CDR3, as DNA: TGTGCCAGTAGTGACAGGGGATCGACAGATACGCAGTATTTT. This encodes CASSDRGSTDTQYF.

This clone was observed once. J is TRBJ2-7 and V is TRBV7-8, with TRBD2 matching 13 bases. Germline V gene sequence: CDR1 SGHVS, CDR2 FQNEAQ. CDR3 length equals 17 residues. Trimming took 5 bases from V and 2 from J; bases not matched to a gene: 9. For the CDR3, the DNA is TGTGCCAGCAGCCAGAACTCCGGGACTAGCGGGACCTACGAGCAGTACTTC. It codes for CASSQNSGTSGTYEQYF.

V usage is TRBV7-8 and J usage is TRBJ1-1, with 8 bases that match TRBD1. Trimming took 4 bases from V and 3 from J; bases not matched to a gene: 13. The CDR3 spans 17 residues. Per germline, CDR1 SGHVS and CDR2 FQNEAQ. The CDR3 protein is CASSSIPATGVDTEAFF. The CDR3 DNA sequence: TGTGCCAGCAGCTCGATACCGGCGACAGGGGTCGACACTGAAGCTTTCTTT.

This CDR3 reads CASSLGLAGAGRSGELFF. In DNA, the CDR3 is TGTGCCAGCAGCTTGGGTCTAGCGGGTGCCGGGAGGTCCGGGGAGCTGTTTTTT. The V and J genes are TRBV5-6 and TRBJ2-2; 8 bases are shared with TRBD2. V was pared by 0 bases and J by 6 bases, with 13 bases of the junction left unmatched. Germline V lookup: CDR1 SGHDT, CDR2 YYEEEE. CDR3 length: 18 amino acids.

V gene TRBV2 combines with J gene TRBJ1-6, with D unresolved. This CDR3 region has 15 residues. Germline CDR1 reads SNHLY; CDR2 reads FYNNEI. V lost 6 bases to trimming and J lost 7 bases, with 16 bases between them. Here the CDR3 reads CASSDDSPRNSPLHF. DNA for the CDR3: TGTGCCAGCAGCGACGACTCACCGAGGAATTCACCCCTCCACTTT. Combining the CDR3 with reference TRBV2 and TRBJ1-6 gives the whole variable domain EPEVTQTPSHQVTQMGQEVILRCVPISNHLYFYWYRQILGQKVEFLVSFYNNEISEKSEIFDDQFSVERPDGSNFTLKIRSTKLEDSAMYFCASSDDSPRNSPLHFGNGTRLTVT.

The rearrangement uses TRBV12-5 and TRBJ1-1, with D unclear. The CDR3 extends over 14 amino acids. CDR1 and CDR2 from the germline V gene are LGHNT and FRNRAP. The V gene lost 3 bases and the J gene lost 0 bases, with 8 bases spanning the gap. The chain's CDR3 is CASGLVPVNTEAFF. The CDR3 bases are TGTGCTAGTGGTTTAGTCCCGGTGAACACTGAAGCTTTCTTT.

The chain joins TRBV11-2 to TRBJ2-3, with 10 bases fitting TRBD2. Germline V gene data show CDR1 as SGHAT and CDR2 as FQNNGV. V was pared by 7 bases and J by 2 bases, with 6 bases of the junction left unmatched. The CDR3 spans 15 residues. CDR3 nucleotide sequence: TGTGCCAGCATATCAGCGGGAGGGTACACAGATACGCAGTATTTT. Its translation: CASISAGGYTDTQYF.

The table lists this clone with a few counts. The rearrangement uses TRBV2 and TRBJ2-3; D perhaps matches TRBD1 (5 bases). Germline assignment: CDR1 SNHLY and CDR2 FYNNEI. The CDR3 is 14 residues long. Between the trimmed V and J ends, which lost 3 bases and 6 bases, there was a span of 13 bases. The CDR3 region is CASSDPSGADTQYF. CDR3 coding DNA: TGTGCCAGCAGTGACCCAAGTGGGGCGGATACGCAGTATTTT.

The V and J genes are TRBV28 and TRBJ1-1, with TRBD1 matching 9 bases. CDR1 and CDR2 from the germline V gene are MDHEN and SYDVKM. The CDR3 is made up of 15 amino acids. With 1 base clipped from V and 11 bases from J, the junction kept 11 bases outside the gene matches. The CDR3, as DNA: TGTGCCAGCAGTTTATCGTCCCGACAGGGGGTATCGGCTTTCTTT. Translated: CASSLSSRQGVSAFF.